This T cell receptor beta chain is drawn from a study of blood T cell repertoires in COVID-19. Study details: COVID-19 samples from acute and convalescent phases originated in the United States, Italy and Spain. PBMCs, B-cell-depleted T cells, or T cells provided the cDNA or gDNA that made up the material.

Authors' methods: Cell counts per sample came from amplifying reference gene primers. The protocol was immunoSEQ multiplex PCR, while the TCRdb copy is restricted to in-frame clones and leaves out a portion. The V and J calls and clone size come from that table; D and trimming were worked out from the DNA. Of some 210,000 clones listed, around nine tenths are singletons. V gave up 4 bases and J gave up 6 bases, with 16 bases separating them. Germline V gives CDR1 LGHDT, CDR2 YNNKEL (reference sequence). The CDR3 has 15 amino acids. The TCR originated in a man in his 60s who had recovered from COVID-19. Sample: peripheral blood. This chain uses TRBV3-1 (or the pseudogene TRBV3-2) with TRBJ2-1, with D perhaps TRBD2 (6 bases). CDR3 nucleotide sequence: TGTGCCAGCAGCCCGAGGACTAATTCGGGCAATGAGCAGTTCTTC. Its protein product is CASSPRTNSGNEQFF.